The clone carrying this T cell receptor beta chain was found a few times. As yet, its antigen is unknown. The data belong to a study of post-analysis software for immune sequencing data. Study context: Relapsing-remitting, secondary progressive and progressive-relapsing forms of multiple sclerosis all featured among disease courses. Notes on the study in general: Roughly five TRBV segments appeared more often in patients than in controls, and TRBV5-6, TRBV5-1 and TRBV20-1 were among these. The normalized Chao1 diversity of multiple sclerosis patients was significantly lower than that of controls.

Unique molecular identifiers were built into the TCR beta cDNA libraries. Each CDR3 protein gets one entry after TCRdb re-called the PCR reads with MiXCR. The data contain 430,000 or so distinct CDR3 sequences, approximately 38% of them singletons. The CDR3 has 15 amino acids. The germline V gene encodes CDR1 SGHDT and CDR2 YYEEEE. The TCR comes from a girl aged 2 to 10 with multiple sclerosis. Input material: blood. This chain joins TRBV5-6 and TRBJ2-4, with 7 bases matching TRBD2. The last part of the DNA fits TRBJ2-7 better; the J call may be wrong. In DNA, the CDR3 is TGTGCCAGCAGCTTGCGGGACTACCTATACTACGAGCAGTACTTC. Protein sequence: CASSLRDYLYYEQYF.